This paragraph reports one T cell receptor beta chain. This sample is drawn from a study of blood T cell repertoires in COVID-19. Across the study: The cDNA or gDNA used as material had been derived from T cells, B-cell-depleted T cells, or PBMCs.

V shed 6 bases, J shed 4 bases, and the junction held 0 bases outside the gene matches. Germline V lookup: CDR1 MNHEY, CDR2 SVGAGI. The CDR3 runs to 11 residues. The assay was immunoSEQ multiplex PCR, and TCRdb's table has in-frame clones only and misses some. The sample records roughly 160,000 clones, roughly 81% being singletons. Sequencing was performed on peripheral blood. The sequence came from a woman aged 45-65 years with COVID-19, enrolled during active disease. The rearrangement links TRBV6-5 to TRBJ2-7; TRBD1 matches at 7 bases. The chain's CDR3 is CASRGQYEQYF. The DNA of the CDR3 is TGTGCCAGCAGGGGACAGTACGAGCAGTACTTC.